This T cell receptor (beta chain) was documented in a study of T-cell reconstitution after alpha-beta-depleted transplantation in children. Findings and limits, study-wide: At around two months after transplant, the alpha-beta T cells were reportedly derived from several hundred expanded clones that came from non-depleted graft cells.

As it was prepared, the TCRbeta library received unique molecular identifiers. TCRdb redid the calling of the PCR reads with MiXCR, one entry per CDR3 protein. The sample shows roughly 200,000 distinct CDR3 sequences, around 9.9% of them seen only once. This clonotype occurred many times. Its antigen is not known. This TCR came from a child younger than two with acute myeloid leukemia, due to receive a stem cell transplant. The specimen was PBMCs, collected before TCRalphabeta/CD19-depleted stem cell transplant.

The CDR3 loop is CASSLESSRSGTQYF. The DNA of the CDR3 is TGTGCCAGCAGCTTAGAGAGTAGCCGGTCCGGGACCCAGTACTTC. This chain uses TRBV7-9 with TRBJ2-5; D unclear. The CDR3 consists of 15 residues. Germline lookup yields CDR1 SEHNR and CDR2 FQNEAQ (reference sequence). V dropped 1 base and J dropped 7 bases, with 16 bases sitting between them. Combining the CDR3 with reference TRBV7-9 and TRBJ2-5 gives the whole variable domain DTGVSQNPRHKITKRGQNVTFRCDPISEHNRLYWYRQTLGQGPEFLTYFQNEAQLEKSRLLSDRFSAERPKGSFSTLEIQRTEQGDSAMYLCASSLESSRSGTQYFGPGTRLLVL.